This T cell receptor (beta chain) was observed in a study of regulatory T cells in long-lasting Graves disease (dated by TCRdb to about 2021). At the level of the whole study: Newly diagnosed Graves' disease patients had taken antithyroid drugs for less than 3 months. Persistent Graves' disease patients were compared with newly diagnosed Graves' disease patients by peripheral blood TCR sequencing and RNA sequencing. The study was conducted in China and was registered as a clinical trial. TCR sequencing covered roughly 13 persistent and roughly 20 newly diagnosed Graves' disease patients, some 33 samples in total.

Many counts were recorded for this clonotype. This receptor's antigen is unknown. The input lacks base qualities; no much larger clone sits a single base away. For CDR1 and CDR2, the germline V gene lists SGHRS and YFSETQ. The CDR3 spans 13 residues, from the cysteine through the phenylalanine. Of the read, only the CDR3 DNA is kept; its 39 bases are in frame from base 1. The germline ends are 8 bases apart after V is trimmed by 3 bases and J by 2 bases. Findings and caveats that apply to the study as a whole: The authors acknowledged the small sample size as a limitation that may reduce accuracy. Lower TCR Shannon entropy and fewer highly expanded clones were observed in persistent Graves' disease patients than in newly diagnosed patients, which suggested clonal expansion. Preferential use of TRBV28, TRBJ1-2 and TRBJ2-5 was observed in persistent disease, whereas TRBV20-1 and TRBJ2-1 were favored in newly diagnosed disease. Persistent patients shared more public clonotypes among themselves (2,741) than newly diagnosed patients did (more than 850). Because the primary lesion, thyroid tissue, could not be accessed, the study looked at peripheral blood alone. Only the TCR beta chain was sequenced and analyzed.

Library construction relied on multiplex PCR. TCRdb records Illumina HiSeq 4000 as the sequencer. CDR3 regions were amplified by Arm-PCR with iRepertoire HTBI primers to construct TCR beta libraries. Gel purification was performed on PCR products prior to sequencing. In the paper's pipeline: Gene usage analysis of CDR3 amino acid clonotypes relied on the approximately 60 TRBV and 15 or so TRBJ segments identified across samples. COPE and FqMerger were used to merge filtered high-quality paired reads into contigs. Contigs were aligned with BLAST to IMGT TRBV, TRBD and TRBJ reference genes, and CDR3 was defined per IMGT. Any clonotype with a frequency above 0.1% was classified as a highly expanded clone. Shannon entropy was used to measure repertoire diversity, and the Gini coefficient was used to measure V-J evenness. Public clonotypes were defined as clonotypes shared by more than one individual. The public reads were run again by TCRdb, first through fastp at Q25 and then through MiXCR, and only productive beta chains were kept. Here each entry gathers all rows of one CDR3 protein and keeps the most common genes and DNA. The V and J calls were determined by TCRdb, not by the authors. The sample has a few hundred thousand distinct CDR3 sequences on record, approximately 12% of them singletons. The ten largest clones represent approximately 17% of the sample.

The time point label corresponds to: newly diagnosed GD, antithyroid drugs for less than 3 months. For both TCR sequencing and RNA sequencing, RNA was extracted from PBMCs in TRIzol. The diagnosis of Graves' disease was made according to American Thyroid Association guidelines. Recruitment of patients was carried out at an endocrinology department in Xi'an, China. Each patient gave approximately 10 milliliters of peripheral blood, collected in an EDTA anticoagulant tube. Ficoll Paque Plus density gradient separation was used to isolate PBMCs, and no further T cell sorting was performed. An Agilent 2100 Bioanalyzer and agarose gel were used to check RNA quality, and a NanoDrop 2000 was used to measure RNA concentration. The same data also contributed to another study, on T cells in Graves' hyperthyroidism and ophthalmopathy. The second source states: A patient counted as having stable Graves' hyperthyroidism if no progression to ophthalmopathy occurred over 18 months of follow-up. Hyperthyroidism patients were newly diagnosed, with disease duration under 2 months, and aged 18 to 65 years. The study excluded patients with uncontrolled infections, other autoimmune diseases, pregnancy or lactation. Diagnoses were established on the basis of clinical symptoms, serum thyroxine and TRAb, thyroid ultrasound, and orbital computed tomography. The TCR CDR3 was subjected to a first round of RT-PCR using the HTBI primer set and the Qiagen OneStep RT-PCR kit. Most expanded thyroid clonotypes (frequency above 0.001) were also detected in blood, a finding suggesting that blood repertoires may reflect thyroid immune responses. Ophthalmopathy was separated from stable hyperthyroidism by a 13 V-J signature model, with approximately 89% sensitivity and 81% to 82% specificity obtained in cross-validation and 80%/75% obtained in testing. In validation, the model predicted progression to ophthalmopathy with 55% to 71% sensitivity and about 73% specificity, a median of 6.5 months before onset. TCR V-J signatures able to tell the groups apart were searched for in a discovery cohort of some 100 patients, of whom 43 had Graves' ophthalmopathy and 57 had stable Graves' hyperthyroidism. An independent validation cohort of under 20 hyperthyroidism patients and some 15 patients who later progressed to ophthalmopathy tested prospective prediction of ophthalmopathy. For training and testing, the roughly 97 patients in the discovery cohort were randomly divided in a 7:3 ratio. Thyroid tissue and blood T-cell repertoires from more than five Graves' hyperthyroidism patients were also compared in the study. After blood sampling, hyperthyroidism patients were treated with methimazole at a starting dose of 30 mg daily, and ophthalmopathy patients were treated with high-dose intravenous methylprednisolone. A second multiplex PCR round built the libraries, followed by size selection and purification. Libraries were sequenced paired-end with 100 bp reads on an Illumina HiSeq2000. SOAPnuke was used to process the raw data, with reads discarded if the reads contained adapters or uncalled bases, had a mean Phred below 15, or lacked an exact constant-primer or identifier match. High-quality paired reads were merged with COPE v1.2.5, and unique nucleotide sequences were defined as clonotypes. MiTCR v1.1 was used to align clonotypes to the IMGT TRBV, TRBD and TRBJ reference segments. The analysis was restricted to V-J combinations with a frequency above 0.0001, which together covered about 99% of the repertoires. The TCS score was defined as the ratio of F50 (clonal expansion) to E x V (chaos), calculated using BLOSUM62-based TCRdist between CDR3 peptides within each V-J. Welch's t-statistics and random forest reduced 500 to 550 V-J features to roughly 13, which were used in a naive Bayes classifier (R e1071). Sample size was not statistically predetermined, and blinding of investigators to group allocation was not performed. The paper describes TCR Vbeta CDR3 sequencing of 135 peripheral blood samples, made up of under 50 ophthalmopathy patients, roughly 72 hyperthyroidism patients and 17 progressor patients.

The source is a woman aged 18-30 years with Graves disease. Donor details come from another sample of the same person, matched by shared clones. The chain employs TRBV5-1 and TRBJ1-1; the D segment could be TRBD1, given 6 matching bases. Sequences were derived from peripheral blood mononuclear cells (PBMCs), sampled at new diagnosis, from a patient treated with antithyroid drugs. The DNA reads as follows: TGCGCCAGCAGCTACAGGGCCAACACTGAAGCTTTCTTT. This gives the protein CASSYRANTEAFF.